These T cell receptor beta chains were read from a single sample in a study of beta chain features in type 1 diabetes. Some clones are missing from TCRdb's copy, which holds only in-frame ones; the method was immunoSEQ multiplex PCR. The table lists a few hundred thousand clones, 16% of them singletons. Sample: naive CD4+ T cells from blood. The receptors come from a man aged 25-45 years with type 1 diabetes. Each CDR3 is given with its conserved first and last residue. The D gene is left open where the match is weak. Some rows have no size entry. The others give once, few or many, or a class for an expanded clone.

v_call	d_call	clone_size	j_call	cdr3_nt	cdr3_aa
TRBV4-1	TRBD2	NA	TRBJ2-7	TGCGCCAGCAGTTCACCTAGCGGGAGCTCCTACGAGCAGTACTTC	CASSSPSGSSYEQYF
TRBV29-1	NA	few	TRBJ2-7	TGCAGCGAAGTACTCCCTGAGTTCTACGAGCAGTACTTC	CSEVLPEFYEQYF
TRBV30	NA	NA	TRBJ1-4	TGTGCCTGGGCCAGACCGGATACAGGGAAACTGTTTTTT	CAWARPDTGKLFF
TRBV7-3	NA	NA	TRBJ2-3	TGTGCCAGCAGCTTAGGGGATCTTAGCACAGATACGCAGTATTTT	CASSLGDLSTDTQYF
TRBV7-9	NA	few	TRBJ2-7	TGTGCCAGCAGCTCAGCCTCCTACGAGCAGTACTTC	CASSSASYEQYF
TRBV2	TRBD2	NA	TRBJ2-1	TGTGCCAGCAGGCGGACTAGCTCAGTTCCTGGTGAGCAGTTCTTC	CASRRTSSVPGEQFF
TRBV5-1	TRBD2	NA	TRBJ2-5	TGCGCCAGCAGCTTGGGGGAGGGACAAGAGACCCAGTACTTC	CASSLGEGQETQYF
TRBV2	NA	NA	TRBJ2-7	TGTGCCAGCAGGGCCGAGAGCTACGAGCAGTACTTC	CASRAESYEQYF
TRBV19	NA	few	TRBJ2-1	TGTGCCAGTAGTATGACTCTCAATGAGCAGTTCTTC	CASSMTLNEQFF
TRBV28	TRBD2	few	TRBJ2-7	TGTGCCAGCAGTAGTATCGTGCACTTAGCGGGAGTCTCCGAGCAGTACTTC	CASSSIVHLAGVSEQYF
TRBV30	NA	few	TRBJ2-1	TGTGCCTGGAGTGTACCCGGGGTTAGCGAGCAGTTCTTC	CAWSVPGVSEQFF
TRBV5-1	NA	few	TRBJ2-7	TGCGCCAGCAGCTTTGCCACGGCGACCTACGAGCAGTACTTC	CASSFATATYEQYF
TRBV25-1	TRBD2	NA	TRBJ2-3	TGTGCCAGCAGTGAATATCGGAGGACTAGCGTTTTGGATACGCAGTATTTT	CASSEYRRTSVLDTQYF
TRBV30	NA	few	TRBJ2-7	TGTGCCTGGGAACCTTGGGCCGGCGAGCAGTACTTC	CAWEPWAGEQYF
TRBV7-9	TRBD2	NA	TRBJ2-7	TGTGCCAGCAGGGGGACTAGCGGGAGGACCTACGAGCAGTACTTC	CASRGTSGRTYEQYF
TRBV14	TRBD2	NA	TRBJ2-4	TGTGCCAGCAGCCAACGAGGTGGCGGGGGAGTTGCCGTATGGTACTTC	CASSQRGGGGVAVWYF
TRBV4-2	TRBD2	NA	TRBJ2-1	TGTGCCAGCAGCCAAGATGTCACTAGCGGGAATAATGAGCAGTTCTTC	CASSQDVTSGNNEQFF
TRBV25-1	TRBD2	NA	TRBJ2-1	TGTGCCAGCAGTGAATCGGGACTAGCGGAGATTAATGAGCAGTTCTTC	CASSESGLAEINEQFF
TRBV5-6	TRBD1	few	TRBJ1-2	TGTGCCAGCAGCTTGCCCCCCGGGACAGCAGATGGCTACACCTTC	CASSLPPGTADGYTF
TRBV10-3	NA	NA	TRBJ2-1	TGTGCCATCGGCGTATACAATGAGCAGTTCTTC	CAIGVYNEQFF
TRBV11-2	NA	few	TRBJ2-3	TGTGCCAGCAGCTTAAGAAAGGCTGCGTTACTTGACACAGATACGCAGTATTTT	CASSLRKAALLDTDTQYF
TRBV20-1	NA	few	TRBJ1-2	TGCAGTGCTCCGAGGGAGCATGGCTACACCTTC	CSAPREHGYTF
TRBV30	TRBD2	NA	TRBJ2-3	TGTGCCTGGAGCGGTAGCGGGAGGGCCGGGGTTACGCAGTATTTT	CAWSGSGRAGVTQYF
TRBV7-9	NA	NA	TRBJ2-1	TGTGCCAGCAGCTCACTAGGGGGTTCCTACAATGAGCAGTTCTTC	CASSSLGGSYNEQFF
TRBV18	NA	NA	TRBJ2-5	TGTGCCAGCTCACCTTTCGGGTCCAGCCAAGAGACCCAGTACTTC	CASSPFGSSQETQYF
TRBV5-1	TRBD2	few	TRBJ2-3	TGCGCCAGCAGCTCCGGACTAGCGGGAGGAGCAGATACGCAGTATTTT	CASSSGLAGGADTQYF
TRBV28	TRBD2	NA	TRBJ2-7	TGTGCCAGCAGAAAGCGGGAGGGCTCCTACGAGCAGTACTTC	CASRKREGSYEQYF
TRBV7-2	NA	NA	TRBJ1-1	TGTGCCAGCAGCAACGCCGGGTGGAACACTGAAGCTTTCTTT	CASSNAGWNTEAFF
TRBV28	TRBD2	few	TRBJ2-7	TGTGCCAGCAGTTCGCCGACTAGCGGGAGGGCCCACGAGCAGTACTTC	CASSSPTSGRAHEQYF
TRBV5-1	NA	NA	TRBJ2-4	TGCGCCAGCAGGATCACGGGACCGGGGTCCGAAAACATTCAGTACTTC	CASRITGPGSENIQYF
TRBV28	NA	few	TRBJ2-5	TGTGCCACCGGAGTAGGGGGGGCCGGGACCCAGTACTTC	CATGVGGAGTQYF
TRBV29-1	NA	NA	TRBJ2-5	TGCAGCGTTGCCAAGGTAGCGGAGACCCAGTACTTC	CSVAKVAETQYF
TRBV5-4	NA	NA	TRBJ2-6	TGTGCCAGCAGCTGGTACAGGGACTCTGGGGCCAACGTCCTGACTTTC	CASSWYRDSGANVLTF
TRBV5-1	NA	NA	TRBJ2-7	TGCGCCAGCAGCTTGGAGCCGATGGGCGAGCAGTACTTC	CASSLEPMGEQYF
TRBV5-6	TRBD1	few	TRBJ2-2	TGTGCCAGCAGCCCCTTGACAGGGTTTGGGATGGCCGGGGAGCTGTTTTTT	CASSPLTGFGMAGELFF
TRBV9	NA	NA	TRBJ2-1	TGTGCCAGCAGTAAACCCTCCTACAATGAGCAGTTCTTC	CASSKPSYNEQFF
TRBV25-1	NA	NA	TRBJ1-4	TGTGCCACTCTGGACGGGAACCAAGAAAAACTGTTTTTT	CATLDGNQEKLFF
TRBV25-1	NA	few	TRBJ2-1	TGTGCCAGCAGTGGCGGACGTGAGCAGTTCTTC	CASSGGREQFF
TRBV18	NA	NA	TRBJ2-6	TGTGCCAGCTCACCACCAGGGCCTGGGGCCAACGTCCTGACTTTC	CASSPPGPGANVLTF
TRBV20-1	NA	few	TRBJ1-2	TGCAGTGCTAGAAAGGACTATGGCTACACCTTC	CSARKDYGYTF
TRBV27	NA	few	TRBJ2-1	TGTGCCAGCAGGCTGACGGAAATTAATGAGCAGTTCTTC	CASRLTEINEQFF
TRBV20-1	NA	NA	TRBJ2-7	TGCAGTGCCCGCGTCCGTTACGAGCAGTACTTC	CSARVRYEQYF